This entry describes one TCR beta chain. Its antigen remains undetermined. No qualities accompany the bases; no much larger clone lies one base away. The CDR3 sequence holds 13 residues, the cysteine and phenylalanine included. The sequence is cut down to CDR3 DNA, 39 bases in frame from base 1. Between the V and J ends, shortened by 5 bases and 4 bases respectively, the junction contains 9 bases. CDR1 SGDLS and CDR2 YYNGEE are derived from the germline V gene. This record comes from a study of blood T cell repertoires in COVID-19 (dated by TCRdb to 2020 to 2022). With regard to the full study: Samples from collaborators originated in the United States, Italy and Spain and spanned both the acute and convalescent phases of COVID-19. The material from the prospective study consisted of cDNA or gDNA derived from T cells, B-cell-depleted T cells, or PBMCs. The dataset comprised deeply sampled blood TCRbeta repertoires from subjects exposed to, actively infected with, or recovered from COVID-19. A freely available public database, intended as a resource for researchers studying the immune response to SARS-CoV-2, is where the repertoires were released. The samples were drawn from the first 160 participants of the ongoing ImmuneRACE study and from some 1,300 subjects provided by 6 global collaborators. The sample metadata nearly always contained a de-identified subject ID, COVID-19 status, age in years and sex. Where HLA class I and class II types were available, the types were taken from metadata supplied by the sample provider, not from assay-based typing. Overall study outcomes, separate from this receptor: The amount of clinical and demographic metadata varied by source and participant and was provided uncurated.

TCRbeta CDR3 regions were amplified from genomic DNA using the immunoSEQ Assay, a bias-controlled multiplex PCR. Regarding the original processing steps: Nucleated cell counts per sample were estimated from amplification of reference gene primers within the assay. To quantify the absolute abundance of each unique TCRbeta CDR3 rearrangement, sequence reads were collapsed and filtered. For each sample, productive Simpson clonality was calculated by taking the square root of Simpson's diversity index across productive rearrangements. TCRdb took this table from immuneACCESS and kept in-frame rearrangements with V and J called. Such tables lack part of the clones; where checked against another copy, unresolved V genes explain under half of the gap, and the rest is unexplained. V and J calls and clone size are given by that table; D and trimming were obtained from the DNA. The sample yields some 150,000 clones; roughly 75% were counted once. The ten largest make up roughly 5.6% of the sample.

Participants in the prospective study were aged about 18 to 89 years, lived in 20 to 25 United States geographic areas, and enrolled through a virtual design. To assign participants to cohorts, the prospective study relied on clinical history that participants themselves reported in a screening survey and a study questionnaire. ImmuneRACE Cohort 3 recovered participants were defined by two consecutive negative NP/OP PCR tests, healthcare professional clearance, or symptom resolution. In the prospective study, whole blood, serum and a nasopharyngeal or oropharyngeal swab were collected from each participant by mobile phlebotomists. Participants in the prospective study had the option to provide additional blood draws and questionnaires over a roughly 2-month period. Prospective study blood samples were shipped either frozen or at room temperature before DNA extraction.

Sample: PBMCs or T cells enriched from blood (not recorded which). The sequence is built from TRBV9 and TRBJ2-2; 6 matching bases give a weak D call of TRBD2. This TCR was sampled from a woman between 45 and 60 years old who had recovered from COVID-19. Here is the DNA: TGTGCCAGCAGAATTAGCGGCACCGGGGAGCTGTTTTTT. The resulting protein is CASRISGTGELFF. Supplemented by the reference TRBV9 and TRBJ2-2 proteins around the CDR3, the complete variable domain is DSGVTQTPKHLITATGQRVTLRCSPRSGDLSVYWYQQSLDQGLQFLIQYYNGEERAKGNILERFSAQQFPDLHSELNLSSLELGDSALYFCASRISGTGELFFGEGSRLTVL.